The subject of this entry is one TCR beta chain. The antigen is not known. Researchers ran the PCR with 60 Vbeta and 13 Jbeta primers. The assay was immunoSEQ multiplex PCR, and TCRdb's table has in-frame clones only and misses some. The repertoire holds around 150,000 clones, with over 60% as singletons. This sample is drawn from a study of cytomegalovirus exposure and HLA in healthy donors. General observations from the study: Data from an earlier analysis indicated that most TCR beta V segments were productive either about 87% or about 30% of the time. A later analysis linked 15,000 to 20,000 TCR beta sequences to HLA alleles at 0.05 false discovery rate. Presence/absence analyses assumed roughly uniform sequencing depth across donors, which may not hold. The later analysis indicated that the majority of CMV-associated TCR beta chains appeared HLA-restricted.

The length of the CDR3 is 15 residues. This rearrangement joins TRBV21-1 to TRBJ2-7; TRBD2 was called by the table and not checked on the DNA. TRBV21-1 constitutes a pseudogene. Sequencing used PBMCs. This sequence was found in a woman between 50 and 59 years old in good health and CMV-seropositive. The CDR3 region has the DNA TGTGCCAGCACACCGGGACTCCCGCCCGAGTACGAGCAGTACTTC. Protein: CASTPGLPPEYEQYF.